The sequence of this T cell receptor beta chain was determined in a study of blood T cell repertoires in COVID-19 (dated by TCRdb to about 2020). Regarding the study in general: Collaborator samples came from the United States, Italy and Spain and covered acute and convalescent phases of COVID-19. The material from the prospective study consisted of cDNA or gDNA derived from T cells, B-cell-depleted T cells, or PBMCs. The dataset comprised deeply sampled blood TCRbeta repertoires from subjects exposed to, actively infected with, or recovered from COVID-19. The repertoires were made available in a free public database intended to serve as a resource for research on the immune response to SARS-CoV-2. Samples came from the ongoing ImmuneRACE study (first 160 participants) plus 1,254 subjects from 6 global collaborators. Sample metadata almost always included a de-identified subject ID, COVID-19 status, age in years and sex. HLA class I and class II types, where available, came from metadata supplied by the sample provider rather than from assay-based typing. The paper as a whole reports these results and caveats: Clinical and demographic metadata were provided uncurated, with the amount varying by source and participant.

Each collaborating institution followed its own protocols to collect whole blood in K2EDTA tubes. For TCRbeta analysis, collaborators shipped samples as frozen whole blood, isolated PBMCs, or DNA extracted from either of those sample types. The immunoSEQ Assay, a bias-controlled multiplex PCR, was used to amplify TCRbeta CDR3 regions from genomic DNA. In the paper's pipeline: The number of nucleated cells in each sample was estimated by amplification of reference gene primers within the assay. Sequence reads were collapsed and filtered to measure the absolute abundance of every unique TCRbeta CDR3 rearrangement. For each sample, productive Simpson clonality was calculated as the square root of Simpson's diversity index over productive rearrangements. TCRdb holds this immuneACCESS table with in-frame rearrangements only. Some clones are missing; in checked studies, unresolved V genes explain under half, and the rest has no known cause. The DNA was the basis for D and trimming; V, J and clone size are from that table. This sample comprises more than 40,000 clones, approximately 86% of them detected only once. Approximately 15% of the sample comes from the top ten.

Regarding this clone: This receptor's antigen is unknown. No base quality values were provided; no much bigger clone lies one nucleotide off.

The CDR3 spans 14 residues, from the cysteine through the phenylalanine. The read is trimmed to its CDR3 DNA, 42 bases read in frame from base 1. V and J lose 2 bases and 0 bases, and a span of 8 bases separates them. From the germline V gene, CDR1 is SGHRS and CDR2 is YFSETQ. The receptor was derived from a man in his sixties with active or convalescent COVID-19. The sequencing sample was made of peripheral blood. The rearranged segments are TRBV5-1 and TRBJ1-1, with the D gene too uncertain to name. The DNA sequence follows: TGCGCCAGCAGCTTAACGGGAATGAACACTGAAGCTTTCTTT. It translates as CASSLTGMNTEAFF.